The next 13 T cell receptor beta chains were all read from a single sample in a study of CD8+ T cells in alopecia areata. Cutaneous lymph node cells were pooled, and they were sorted using CD4, CD8alpha, NKG2D, NKG2ACE and other markers. Sequencing relied on a cDNA template that was reverse transcribed from extracted RNA. TCRdb's table, derived via immunoSEQ multiplex PCR, lists solely in-frame clones and lacks some. This repertoire lists under 350,000 clones without singletons; about 1.2% sits in the top ten. The sequencing input was CD4+ T cells sorted from a lymph node. These receptors all stem from a C3H/HeJ mouse with alopecia areata. The MHC haplotype of this mouse line is H2-k.

Remarks on this clone: Mouse names are used for the genes. The read finishes 4 residues shy of the CDR3 end, and the germline J gene is used to complete it. The J gene is TRBJ2-3, the V gene TRBV12-1; TRBD1 matches at 10 bases. The germline V gene encodes CDR1 SGHSN and CDR2 HYEKVE. The CDR3 consists of 15 residues. The CDR3 bases that were read are TGTGCCAGCTCCCCGACAGGGGGCGGGATAGAA. Encoded protein: CASSPTGGGIE. The whole CDR3 region reads CASSPTGGGIETLYF.

This clone came up a few times. Mouse gene names apply. The read ends 4 residues early relative to the CDR3; the germline J gene fills the gap. The rearrangement links TRBV13-3 to TRBJ1-2, with D unresolved. The V end was cut by 3 bases, the J end by 1 base, with 7 bases between. CDR1 is NNHDY, CDR2 SYVADS, per germline. This CDR3 has 13 residues. The covered CDR3 bases are TGTGCCAGCAGTGGTACACAAAACTCC. It is translated as CASSGTQNS. The CDR3 as a whole reads CASSGTQNSDYTF.

Remarks on this clone: The germline and genes are mouse ones. The read stops 4 residues short of the end of the CDR3; the missing end is completed from the germline J gene. This rearrangement joins TRBV13-1 to TRBJ1-1; D ambiguous. Trimming stripped 1 base from V and 0 bases from J, with 7 bases between. Germline CDR1 NSHNY, CDR2 SYGAGN. CDR3 length: 14 amino acids. This CDR3 reads CASSDRRANTEVFF. CDR3 DNA, as far as it was read: TGTGCCAGCAGTGATAGGAGGGCAAACACA.

This clone was picked up a small number of times. The genes and germline here are from mouse. Here the CDR3 reads CASSPPGTTNSDYTF. The CDR3 DNA, read in part, is TGTGCCAGCAGTCCCCCCGGGACAACAAACTCC. The chain employs TRBV19 and TRBJ1-2; D possibly corresponds to TRBD1 (6 bases). The read ends 4 residues shy of where the CDR3 ends; the end is completed using the germline J gene. V gave up 4 bases and J gave up 0 bases, with 13 bases separating them. The CDR3 has 15 amino acids. Germline V gene lookup returns CDR1 FNHDT and CDR2 SITEND (reference sequence).

As for this clone: Any gene name here is a mouse gene name. The sequenced fragment ends 4 residues before the CDR3 boundary, so the rest is inferred from the germline J gene. The sample contains more than one DNA sequence encoding this CDR3. This rearrangement joins TRBV19 to TRBJ2-7; 7 bases line up with TRBD1. Germline-derived CDR1 and CDR2 are FNHDT and SITEND (reference sequence). This CDR3 is built from 13 residues. J lost 0 bases, V lost 5 bases, and 2 bases had no gene match. The CDR3 bases that were read are TGTGCCAGCAGCCCAGGGGGCTCCTAT. It yields the protein CASSPGGSY. The entire CDR3 protein reads CASSPGGSYEQYF.

The table lists this clone with a few counts. Gene and germline names: mouse. The read ends 4 residues before the CDR3 terminus; that terminus is restored from the germline J gene. The chain couples TRBV13-3 to TRBJ2-7; 10 bases align to TRBD2. V trimming: 6 bases; J trimming: 0 bases; junction bases outside the gene matches: 12. The length of the CDR3 is 17 residues. Germline V lookup: CDR1 NNHDY, CDR2 SYVADS. The sequenced CDR3 bases are TGTGCCAGCAAGGGCTGGGGGGGCGCGGGGAGCTCCTAT. Translated: CASKGWGGAGSSY. The CDR3 reads in full as CASKGWGGAGSSYEQYF.

As concerns this clone: The gene symbols are mouse symbols. From the germline J gene comes the end of the CDR3, since the read stops 4 residues before it. The chain combines TRBV14 with TRBJ2-5; 8 bases map to TRBD1. V lost 4 bases, J lost 2 bases, and 3 bases stayed unmatched. The CDR3 covers 14 residues. Per the germline V gene, CDR1 is SGHDT and CDR2 is FRDEAV. CDR3 DNA (partial): TGTGCCAGCAGTCAACAGGGGGGCCAAGAC. Translating it yields CASSQQGGQD. The entire CDR3 protein reads CASSQQGGQDTQYF.

This clone was observed a few times. Gene names and germline match the mouse. The read halts 4 residues ahead of the CDR3 end, with the missing end drawn from the germline J gene. The chain has TRBV13-1 and TRBJ2-5; D perhaps matches TRBD2 (6 bases). The CDR3 has 14 amino acids. CDR1 is NSHNY, CDR2 SYGAGN, per germline. CDR3 bases read: TGTGCCAGCAGTGATGAGGGGACTCCTGAC. As protein: CASSDEGTPD. The CDR3, in full, reads CASSDEGTPDTQYF.

Turning to this clone: Gene names are the mouse ones. The CDR3 DNA, read in part, is TGTGCCAGCAGTGATGCAGAGGGGAGGGGTGCAGAA. As protein: CASSDAEGRGAE. The whole CDR3 sequence is CASSDAEGRGAETLYF. The rearrangement joins TRBV13-1 to TRBJ2-3; the D gene is possibly TRBD1 (5 bases). The read ends 4 residues early relative to the CDR3; the germline J gene fills the gap. This CDR3 has 16 amino acids. V lost 0 bases, J lost 1 base, and 12 bases lay in between. Germline assignment: CDR1 NSHNY and CDR2 SYGAGN.

This clone was found a few times. These gene names are mouse names. The read is 4 residues too short to cover the CDR3 end, so that end is filled in from the germline J gene. The chain combines TRBV17 with TRBJ2-3; D unresolved. The germline V gene encodes CDR1 MNHDT and CDR2 YYDKIL. V dropped 3 bases and J dropped 2 bases, with 9 bases sitting between them. The CDR3 length is 14 residues. CDR3 sequence: CASSSDIHAETLYF. The covered CDR3 bases are TGTGCTAGCAGTAGTGACATCCATGCAGAA.

A remark on this clone: Gene names refer to mouse genes. Incomplete CDR3 DNA: TGTGCCAGCAGTGTCACAGGGAGGAGTGCAGAA. This codes for CASSVTGRSAE. The CDR3 in its entirety is CASSVTGRSAETLYF. The chain recombines TRBV13-1 with TRBJ2-3; D possibly corresponds to TRBD1 (6 bases). The CDR3 end falls 4 residues outside the read, so it is completed with the germline J gene. With 3 bases removed from V and 0 bases from J, the gap between germline ends came to 11 bases. CDR1 is NSHNY, CDR2 SYGAGN, per germline. The CDR3 is 15 amino acids.

Remarks on this clone: Mouse gene names apply. Partial CDR3 DNA: TGTGCCACGAGGGGAGATAACTATGCT. This encodes CATRGDNYA. The whole CDR3 protein reads CATRGDNYAEQFF. The chain carries TRBV13-3 and TRBJ2-1; D may be TRBD1 (5 bases). Read coverage stops 4 residues before the CDR3 terminus; the germline J gene supplies the remainder. The germline CDR1 and CDR2 sequences are NNHDY and SYVADS. CDR3 length: 13 residues. V lost 9 bases and J 0 bases, leaving 10 bases between the germline ends.

This clone has more than one count but fewer than ten. Mouse names are used for the genes. The sequenced fragment ends 4 residues before the CDR3 boundary, so the rest is inferred from the germline J gene. This chain joins TRBV19 and TRBJ2-5; the D gene is possibly TRBD1 (6 bases). The germline V gene encodes CDR1 FNHDT and CDR2 SITEND (reference sequence). This CDR3 has 14 amino acids. The CDR3 bases that were read are TGTGCCAGCAGTATAAGGGGGAAGGGGGAC. Protein: CASSIRGKGD. The whole CDR3 protein is CASSIRGKGDTQYF. The whole variable domain, remainder taken from reference TRBV19 and TRBJ2-5, is GGIITQTPKFLIGQEGQKLTLKCQQNFNHDTMYWYRQDSGKGLRLIYYSITENDLQKGDLSEGYDASREKKSSFSLTVTSAQKNEMAVFLCASSIRGKGDTQYFGPGTRLLVL.